This T cell receptor beta chain was recorded in a study of blood T cell repertoires in COVID-19. J gave up 2 bases and V 5 bases, and 6 bases lay outside the gene matches. The germline CDR1 and CDR2 sequences are SGHAT and FQNNGV. This CDR3 is built from 15 residues. Per the original data handling: Estimates of nucleated cell counts were drawn from the amplification of reference gene primers. Here immunoSEQ multiplex PCR was the method, and the copy in TCRdb shows in-frame clones only, minus some. For V, J and clone size, that table is used; D and trimming come from the DNA. The sample includes over 300,000 clones, roughly 87% of them seen just once. Enrollees, about 18 to 95 years old, lived in 24 US areas. Participant-given clinical history determined each cohort assignment.

The source material was PBMCs or T cells enriched from blood (not recorded which). The rearrangement uses TRBV11-2 and TRBJ1-3; 7 positions match TRBD1. This clonotype originated in a woman younger than 45 who had recovered from COVID-19. The CDR3 loop is CASSPRQGTGNTIYF. For the CDR3, the DNA is TGTGCCAGCAGCCCTCGACAGGGAACTGGAAACACCATATATTTT. The variable domain in full, with the rest retrieved from reference TRBV11-2 and TRBJ1-3, is EAGVAQSPRYKIIEKRQSVAFWCNPISGHATLYWYQQILGQGPKLLIQFQNNGVVDDSQLPKDRFSAERLKGVDSTLKIQPAKLEDSAVYLCASSPRQGTGNTIYFGEGSWLTVV.